This T cell receptor beta chain was profiled in a study of cytomegalovirus exposure and HLA in healthy donors (dated by TCRdb to 2017 to 2019). Regarding the complete study: In an earlier analysis of roughly 590 of the donors, approximately 260 Gb of sequence data and just under 120 million unique TCR beta sequences from 150 million to 200 million T cells were reported. To study patterns of TCR occurrence, a later analysis re-analyzed previously published TCR beta repertoires from 700 or so donors and added high-resolution HLA genotyping. Rather than drawing on any new phenotypic data, the later analysis identified candidate immune exposures from TCR beta sequences and the way those sequences occurred across donors. Roughly 5 DR-DQ haplotypes were handled as single units for association and clustering because linkage in the cohort was strong. High-throughput TCR immunosequencing, statistical association of individual TCRs with disease status, and machine learning were combined to predict cytomegalovirus infection status. Among the roughly 370 genotyped donors, 75% to 90% belonged to the genetic ancestry cluster associated with self-reported Caucasian donors. The T cell repertoires of several hundred subjects were profiled by immunosequencing and related to cytomegalovirus serostatus. On average, roughly 250,000 unique TCR beta nucleotide sequences were sequenced per donor among a few hundred genotyped donors of the cohort, with roughly a sixth of those sequences being non-productive. The number of donors typed differed by locus, with about 629-640 for A, B, C, DRB1 and DQB1, roughly 520 for DQA1, nearly 610 for DPA1, and 400 to 490 for DPB1. Donor age, sex, ethnicity and CMV serostatus were collected together with the repertoire data. An early release covering roughly 580 HLA-typed donors comprised about 300 gigabases of sequencing data and around 80 million unique TCR sequences. Besides the first cohort of around 700 subjects, a separate validation cohort made up of about 120 different subjects was used. Genome-wide SNP genotypes for about 65% of the roughly 670 donors were used in a later genetic analysis, which treated that subset as a discovery cohort. Class I and class II HLA loci were covered by the typing at four-digit resolution. The study aimed to test whether cataloging public T cell receptors could reveal signatures of past pathogen exposure. All discovery cohort repertoires had been generated on a single sequencing platform. In an earlier analysis of about 590 of the donors, high-throughput TCR beta sequencing was used to judge whether each TCR beta V gene segment behaved as functional or pseudogenic. General study outcomes and caveats: According to a later genetic analysis, donors in an Asian-associated ancestry cluster had fewer N-insertions in productive TCRs than the approximately 700-donor mean. In a later analysis, several top co-occurrence clusters were reported to appear linked to parvovirus B19, influenza, CMV and Epstein-Barr virus. A cluster of highly shared sequence variants was judged likely to be a technical artifact of the sequencing pipeline. Linkage disequilibrium might explain the correlated functional status among segregating V segments, but an unknown experimental factor could not be ruled out. The presence/absence analyses assumed that sequencing depth was roughly uniform across donors, and that assumption may not be true. Across donors, most TCR sequences were observed very rarely, whereas some public TCRs were present in many individuals. Because the 87-base-pair reads could not distinguish some IMGT-functional V segments, including TRBV6-2 and TRBV6-3, those segments were excluded. In vitro tests confirmed that a few of the cytomegalovirus-associated TCR beta chains recognize cytomegalovirus antigens. In this cohort, only TCR beta chains were sequenced, and detectable features were limited by the absence of alpha or paired-chain data. CMV serostatus was the only immune exposure information available for the cohort. In a later analysis, HLA-associated TCR beta chains showed more clonal expansion and lower generation probabilities than non-associated chains that were equally common. Most CMV-associated TCR beta chains appeared to be HLA-restricted in a later analysis, and the HLA associations seemed to be driven largely by CMV exposure. A later analysis associated some 17,000 TCR beta sequences with specific HLA alleles at a false discovery rate of 0.05. The authors suggested that the approach could potentially be extended to other disease states and immunological phenotypes. HLA typing was unavailable for some donors at each locus, so association tests used only the typed subset. A later genetic analysis associated a missense DCLRE1C variant with V-gene and J-gene trimming of TCR beta chains, and an independent cohort replicated the association. Assigning TCR associations to individual alleles was difficult when HLA alleles, especially DR and DQ, strongly co-occurred. In a later analysis, TCR association rates were found to vary across HLA loci, with the most associated TCRs seen for DRB1 alleles and the fewest for HLA-C alleles. In the study, around 150 TCR beta chains were listed as associated with cytomegalovirus. Because counts were too low, roughly 17 rarely observed V segments, including chromosome 9 orphons, were left out of the earlier analysis of some 640 of the donors. In an earlier analysis of several hundred of the donors, most TCR beta V segments were observed in productive rearrangements about 87% or about 30% of the time, broadly matching IMGT annotations. A further reported finding was that TCR beta sequences accurately predicted the HLA-A and HLA-B alleles for most subjects in the first cohort. The classifier was reported to diagnose cytomegalovirus status with high specificity and sensitivity in both the original and validation cohorts.

The cohort consisted of approximately 690 healthy bone marrow donors. Cohort members were all nominally healthy when sampled, although unrecorded immune exposures were likely present. The donor was CMV seronegative and belonged to the group of around 400 seronegative cohort members. A peripheral blood sample was provided by each donor, and peripheral blood mononuclear cells were used for TCR beta sequencing. Genomic DNA extraction from the blood cell samples was performed with the Qiagen DNeasy Blood Extraction Kit. For this clone: There is no known antigen for this receptor. No base quality values were provided; no much bigger clone lies one nucleotide off.

The CDR3 contains 11 residues, cysteine and phenylalanine counted. Here the CDR3 DNA is all that survives: 33 bases in frame from base 1. According to the germline V gene, CDR1 reads MNHEY and CDR2 reads SVGAGI. Deletion took 7 bases off V and 2 bases off J, with a span of 6 bases between the germline ends. The library was generated by the immunoSEQ multiplex PCR assay. For the multiplex PCR, a mixture combining 60 forward primers for TCR Vbeta segments and 13 reverse primers for TCR Jbeta segments was used. A multiplex PCR assay on genomic DNA amplified the CDR3 region of rearranged TCR beta genes. Amplified TCR beta libraries were sequenced as 87-base-pair reads on the Illumina HiSeq System. In the original analysis: A later analysis tallied 70 million to 100 million unique TCR beta chains across the 640 or so repertoires, and around 12 million of those chains were shared by two or more donors. Raw reads were error-corrected and collapsed into unique sequences with a nearest-neighbor algorithm that merged closely related sequences to remove PCR and sequencing errors. CDR3 sequences were aligned to IMGT reference sequences to assign V, D and J gene segments. For a sequence to be retained, a match of at least six nucleotides was required to both a V gene segment and a J gene segment. A rearrangement counted as productive if the CDR3 had no stop codons and remained in frame with V and J, and every other rearrangement counted as non-productive. Following IMGT convention, CDR3 was defined as the stretch from the second conserved V-encoded cysteine to the conserved J-encoded phenylalanine. The earlier analysis of 587 of the donors excluded sequences that lacked an unambiguous match to a single V gene segment. An earlier analysis of 550 to 650 of the donors classified V segments as functional when productive rearrangements were above 56.7% and as segregating when the standard deviation between donors was above 5%. A statistical classification framework was developed to diagnose cytomegalovirus status using the catalog of TCR beta chain sequences. A later analysis assigned V and J genes by comparing TCR nucleotide sequences with IMGT/GENE-DB human TR gene sequences. A later analysis assigned CDR3 sequences and most-parsimonious VDJ recombination scenarios with the TCRdist pipeline. A later analysis defined each TCR beta chain by its CDR3 amino acid sequence plus V-gene family, and excluded reads lacking a unique V-gene family. As a way to deal with suspected cross-contamination and a sequencing artifact, a later analysis dropped approximately 570 nucleotide sequences that were highly shared and had low generation probability. In a later analysis, a clonal expansion index was calculated for each public chain from normalized within-repertoire ranks of inferred template counts. A later analysis computed generation probabilities with a VDJ recombination model fitted to out-of-frame rearrangements, and checked the results against IGoR. A later analysis scored TCR-TCR, TCR-HLA and TCR-CMV co-occurrence with hypergeometric tests, applying a repertoire-size bias correction to TCR pairs. A later analysis estimated false discovery rates by permuting HLA or CMV assignments 20 times. In a later analysis, co-occurring TCRs were grouped with DBSCAN, and TCRdist sequence similarity was added when clustering was performed within HLA-allele-positive subsets. Co-occurrence clustering excluded repertoires with fewer than 30,000 or more than 120,000 public chains, plus five with anomalous nucleotide sharing. Sourced from immuneACCESS, this table was stored by TCRdb with only in-frame sequences that have V and J called. A share of the clones is absent; for the studies checked, an unresolved V gene accounts for under half, and the remainder has no known explanation. The DNA was the basis for D and trimming; V, J and clone size are from that table. The sample contains 150,000 to 200,000 clones, around 80% of them found a single time. Approximately 2.4% of the sample comes from the top ten.

Sequencing was done on a sample of PBMCs. The receptor's source is a woman aged 50 to 65 in good health and CMV-seronegative. The sequence links TRBV6-5 to TRBJ2-7; TRBD2 might be the D gene, on 5 matching bases. The DNA sequence reads TGTGCCAGCACCGGGACCTACGAGCAGTACTTC. It specifies CASTGTYEQYF.